Listed here are 32 T cell receptor beta chains from one sample, sequenced in a study of cytomegalovirus exposure and HLA in healthy donors. PCR involved 60 Vbeta and 13 Jbeta primers. Measured with immunoSEQ multiplex PCR; TCRdb has only the in-frame clones, and not every one. This sample yields over 110,000 clones, of which around four fifths are seen a single time; over 1% belongs to the top ten. Material: PBMCs. The source of these receptors is a male donor in good health and CMV-seropositive.

The CDR3 is CSVEETGGQPQHF. The CDR3 nucleotides are TGCAGCGTTGAAGAGACAGGAGGCCAGCCCCAGCATTTT. This chain joins TRBV29-1 and TRBJ1-5, with D possibly TRBD1 on 6 matching bases. The CDR3 runs 13 residues. CDR1 and CDR2 (germline): SQVTM, ANQGSEA. V gave up 0 bases and J gave up 7 bases, with 10 bases separating them. The variable domain in full, completed from reference TRBV29-1 and TRBJ1-5, reads SAVISQKPSRDICQRGTSLTIQCQVDSQVTMMFWYRQQPGQSLTLIATANQGSEATYESGFVIDKFPISRPNLTFSTLTVSNMSPEDSSIYLCSVEETGGQPQHFGDGTRLSIL.

The chain has TRBV2 and TRBJ2-7, with TRBD2 identical over 15 bases. The CDR3 covers 14 residues. V was pared by 7 bases and J by 3 bases, with 1 base of the junction left unmatched. The germline CDR1 and CDR2 sequences are SNHLY and FYNNEI. In DNA, the CDR3 is TGTGCCAGCATGGGACTAGCGGGAGGCTACGAGCAGTACTTC. Residues: CASMGLAGGYEQYF.

The gene calls are TRBV11-2 and TRBJ2-1; possible D gene TRBD1, 6 bases. V was shortened by 6 bases and J by 6 bases, with 21 bases between the two germline ends. This CDR3 region has 16 residues. Germline loops: CDR1 SGHAT, CDR2 FQNNGV. The CDR3 reads CASSYHSGTTGNEQFF. The CDR3 DNA sequence: TGTGCCAGCAGTTACCACTCCGGGACAACGGGCAATGAGCAGTTCTTC. The full variable domain, in which reference TRBV11-2 and TRBJ2-1 provide the parts outside the CDR3, is EAGVAQSPRYKIIEKRQSVAFWCNPISGHATLYWYQQILGQGPKLLIQFQNNGVVDDSQLPKDRFSAERLKGVDSTLKIQPAKLEDSAVYLCASSYHSGTTGNEQFFGPGTRLTVL.

The chain couples TRBV15 to TRBJ2-6, with 7 bases fitting TRBD2. Looked up from germline, CDR1 is LNHNV and CDR2 is YYDKDF (reference sequence). The CDR3 length is 16 residues. V lost 6 bases, J lost 4 bases, and 9 bases stayed unmatched. CDR3: CATSSGGASGANVLTF. The CDR3 nucleotides are TGTGCCACCAGTTCGGGAGGTGCGTCGGGGGCCAACGTCCTGACTTTC.

J is TRBJ2-7 and V is TRBV5-1; TRBD2 is a possible D gene (5 bases). Germline V CDR1 and CDR2: SGHRS, YFSETQ. Trimming left V 0 bases short and J 2 bases short, with 12 bases between. This CDR3 has 15 amino acids. The CDR3 nucleotides read TGCGCCAGCAGCTTGGATAGAGGGTATACCTACGAGCAGTACTTC. It yields the protein CASSLDRGYTYEQYF. Drawing the rest from reference TRBV5-1 and TRBJ2-7, the complete variable domain is KAGVTQTPRYLIKTRGQQVTLSCSPISGHRSVSWYQQTPGQGLQFLFEYFSETQRNKGNFPGRFSGRQFSNSRSEMNVSTLELGDSALYLCASSLDRGYTYEQYFGPGTRLTVT.

This clone was picked up a small number of times. For the CDR3, the DNA is TGTGCCAGCAGCCCTAGACAGGGGTGGGAGACCCAGTACTTC. Translation gives CASSPRQGWETQYF. J is TRBJ2-5 and V is TRBV7-9; TRBD1 agrees at 8 bases. J lost 5 bases, V lost 5 bases, and 7 bases had no gene match. The CDR3 runs to 14 residues. Germline V CDR1 and CDR2: SEHNR, FQNEAQ (reference sequence).

The CDR3 sequence: CASSLALGGISGNTIYF. The DNA of the CDR3 is TGTGCCAGCAGCTTGGCTCTCGGAGGGATCTCTGGAAACACCATATATTTT. The genes are TRBV5-4 and TRBJ1-3; D unresolved. CDR3 length equals 17 residues. Looked up from germline, CDR1 is SGHNT and CDR2 is YYREEE (reference sequence). V gave up 0 bases and J gave up 0 bases, with 13 bases separating them.

V gene TRBV6-5 combines with J gene TRBJ1-5, with 11 nucleotides matching TRBD1. This CDR3 spans 16 amino acids. V gave up 0 bases and J gave up 6 bases; unmatched junction bases: 4. Germline CDR1 reads MNHEY; CDR2 reads SVGAGI. The DNA of the CDR3 is TGTGCCAGCAGTTACTCTGGACAGGGGGCTGGTCAGCCCCAGCATTTT. Translation: CASSYSGQGAGQPQHF.

The V and J genes are TRBV5-1 and TRBJ1-1; tentatively, D is TRBD1 (6 bases). This CDR3 contains 12 residues. Looked up from germline, CDR1 is SGHRS and CDR2 is YFSETQ. V was pared by 8 bases and J by 1 base, with 9 bases between. CDR3 nucleotides: TGCGCCAGTGGGACATCGAACACTGAAGCTTTCTTT. Translating it yields CASGTSNTEAFF.

V usage is TRBV4-2 and J usage is TRBJ2-2, with 10 bases matching TRBD2. V gave up 2 bases and J gave up 4 bases; unmatched junction bases: 7. Germline values: CDR1 LGHNA, CDR2 YNFKEQ. The CDR3 is made up of 17 amino acids. The CDR3 is CASSQPERGGFTGELFF. The DNA for the CDR3 is TGTGCCAGCAGCCAACCCGAGCGGGGGGGCTTCACCGGGGAGCTGTTTTTT.

The chain carries TRBV6-5 and TRBJ2-5; TRBD1 matches at 11 bases. J lost 4 bases, V lost 6 bases, and 4 bases had no gene match. This CDR3 is 14 amino acids long. Germline V gene data show CDR1 as MNHEY and CDR2 as SVGAGI. The CDR3 DNA follows: TGTGCCAGCAGCTGGGACAGGGGGAGAGAGACCCAGTACTTC. As protein: CASSWDRGRETQYF.

This clone has more than one count but fewer than ten. The chain couples TRBV23-1 to TRBJ2-2; 9 positions match TRBD1. TRBV23-1 is sorted into the ORF group, with uncertain function. There are 17 residues in the CDR3. Germline trimming cut 1 base from V and 1 base from J; bases unmatched to any gene: 4. The CDR3 DNA is TGCGCCAGCAGTCAATGTGGACAGGGGCTGAACACCGGGGAGCTGTTTTTT. Protein: CASSQCGQGLNTGELFF.

J is TRBJ1-5 and V is TRBV5-1, with D unclear. V lost 3 bases and J 0 bases, leaving 7 bases between the germline ends. The CDR3 spans 14 residues. Germline-derived CDR1 and CDR2 are SGHRS and YFSETQ. The CDR3, as DNA: TGCGCCAGCAGCTCCGGTGGTAGCAATCAGCCCCAGCATTTT. Translation gives CASSSGGSNQPQHF.

Written as DNA, the CDR3 is TGTGCCAGCAGCTCCGGACAGGGGGCTGGTGGCTACACCTTC. It specifies CASSSGQGAGGYTF. The chain couples TRBV7-9 to TRBJ1-2; 11 bases align to TRBD1. Germline V lookup: CDR1 SEHNR, CDR2 FQNEAQ (reference sequence). Trimming cost V 4 bases and J 7 bases; bases outside gene matches: 5. The CDR3 is 14 amino acids.

The genes are TRBV6-1 and TRBJ2-7; tentative D call: TRBD2 (7 bases). The CDR3 runs to 17 residues. V lost 4 bases to trimming and J lost 3 bases, with 22 bases between them. Germline-derived CDR1 and CDR2 are MNHNS and SASEGT. This CDR3 is CASSVGGTLQRVYEQYF. The CDR3 DNA reads as TGTGCCAGCAGTGTGGGAGGGACACTTCAAAGGGTCTACGAGCAGTACTTC.

The gene calls are TRBV27 and TRBJ2-2; D uncertain. Germline V gene sequence: CDR1 MNHEY, CDR2 SMNVEV (reference sequence). The CDR3 contains 16 residues. Deletions cut 7 bases from V and 2 bases from J, with 17 bases between. The chain's CDR3 is CASMYFENSNTGELFF. The CDR3 bases are TGTGCCAGCATGTATTTCGAGAACTCAAACACCGGGGAGCTGTTTTTT.

The chain uses TRBV19 and TRBJ1-1; 7 nucleotides match TRBD1. After removal of 3 bases from V and 3 bases from J, the junction contained 13 bases not matched to a gene. The CDR3 is 17 residues long. Germline CDR1 is LNHDA and CDR2 is SQIVND (reference sequence). The CDR3 DNA is TGTGCCAGTAGTATGATAGGACAGGTAGGACCGGACACTGAAGCTTTCTTT. Translating it yields CASSMIGQVGPDTEAFF.

V usage is TRBV28 and J usage is TRBJ1-2; D perhaps matches TRBD1 (5 bases). Germline V gene sequence: CDR1 MDHEN, CDR2 SYDVKM. The V end lost 3 bases, the J end lost 0 bases, and 14 bases lay between the germline ends. The CDR3 is made up of 16 amino acids. The CDR3 region is CASSLSPRTTNYGYTF. CDR3 DNA: TGTGCCAGCAGTTTGTCCCCCAGGACAACTAACTATGGCTACACCTTC.

J is TRBJ1-1 and V is TRBV11-3, with 7 nucleotides matching TRBD1. Germline trimming cut 5 bases from V and 5 bases from J; bases unmatched to any gene: 8. The CDR3 covers 14 residues. CDR1 and CDR2 from the germline V gene are SGHNT and YENEEA. The CDR3, as DNA: TGTGCCAGCAGCCGGCAGGGGGATGGGACTGAAGCTTTCTTT. This translates into CASSRQGDGTEAFF.

The V call is TRBV9, the J call TRBJ1-3; possibly TRBD1 for D (6 bases). CDR1 SGDLS and CDR2 YYNGEE come from the germline V gene. This CDR3 has 15 amino acids. The V end was cut by 0 bases, the J end by 4 bases, with 11 bases between. The CDR3 nucleotides are TGTGCCAGCAGCGTAGGACAGGACCTAGGAAACACCATATATTTT. This encodes CASSVGQDLGNTIYF.

The chain has TRBV10-3 and TRBJ2-7, with TRBD2 identical over 9 bases. The germline CDR1 and CDR2 sequences are ENHRY and SYGVKD. V lost 4 bases, J lost 2 bases, and 6 bases stayed unmatched. This CDR3 comprises 15 residues. As DNA, the CDR3 is TGTGCCATCAGTGGGCGACTAGCGGCGGCCTACGAGCAGTACTTC. Translating gives CAISGRLAAAYEQYF.

This clone was detected only once. The chain has TRBV6-1 and TRBJ2-2; D is unclear. Germline assignment: CDR1 MNHNS and CDR2 SASEGT. The V and J ends lost 8 bases and 6 bases respectively, with 13 bases between them. CDR3 length: 13 residues. This CDR3 is CASRKNEAGELFF. In DNA, the CDR3 is TGTGCCAGCCGGAAGAACGAGGCCGGGGAGCTGTTTTTT.

V usage is TRBV28 and J usage is TRBJ2-3, with TRBD2 matching 7 bases. V shed 2 bases and J 5 bases; nucleotides not matched to a gene: 4. In germline, CDR1 is MDHEN, CDR2 SYDVKM. This CDR3 comprises 14 residues. For the CDR3, the DNA is TGTGCCAGCAGTTTACCGGGAGGTGGAGATACGCAGTATTTT. Its translation is CASSLPGGGDTQYF.

This chain uses TRBV19 with TRBJ2-5; D is unclear. Matching the DNA end better, TRBJ2-7 makes the J call doubtful. The CDR3 is 12 residues long. Germline CDR1 and CDR2: LNHDA and SQIVND (reference sequence). CDR3 nucleotides: TGTGCCAGTAGTCTCTCATCCTACGAGCAGTACTTC. Translated, it gives CASSLSSYEQYF.

DNA for the CDR3: TGTGCTAGTGGTTATTCGTCTCTCCTCTCTGGAAACACCATATATTTT. The encoded protein is CASGYSSLLSGNTIYF. The rearrangement links TRBV12-5 to TRBJ1-3, with D unclear. V shed 4 bases and J shed 0 bases, with 13 bases lying between them. The CDR3 is 16 residues long. Germline V gene data show CDR1 as LGHNT and CDR2 as FRNRAP.

J is TRBJ1-2 and V is TRBV5-1, with TRBD1 matching over 7 bases. The trim removed 2 bases at V and 2 bases at J, leaving 6 bases unmatched. The CDR3 is 15 residues long. Looked up from germline, CDR1 is SGHRS and CDR2 is YFSETQ. CDR3 in DNA: TGCGCCAGCAGCTTAGGGACAGCGACCAACTATGGCTACACCTTC. It translates to CASSLGTATNYGYTF.

V and J are TRBV28 and TRBJ1-2; D call uncertain. Germline V gives CDR1 MDHEN, CDR2 SYDVKM. The CDR3 spans 13 residues. V shed 3 bases and J shed 4 bases, with 9 bases lying between them. The CDR3 is CASSFHRIYGYTF. CDR3 nucleotides: TGTGCCAGCAGTTTTCACAGAATCTATGGCTACACCTTC.

This chain joins TRBV6-1 and TRBJ1-6; D might be TRBD1 (6 bases). Trimming pared 4 bases from V and 0 bases from J, leaving 13 bases between. Germline CDR1 is MNHNS and CDR2 is SASEGT. The CDR3 is 17 amino acids. CDR3 sequence reads: CASSGGTLSSYNSPLHF. DNA of the CDR3: TGTGCCAGCAGTGGTGGGACATTGAGCTCCTATAATTCACCCCTCCACTTT.

The chain links TRBV27 to TRBJ1-1, with D unresolved. Germline-derived CDR1 and CDR2 are MNHEY and SMNVEV (reference sequence). The CDR3 contains 13 residues. The V gene lost 8 bases and the J gene lost 1 base, with 11 bases spanning the gap. The CDR3: CASRLGTNTEAFF. Here the CDR3 DNA reads TGTGCCAGCCGTCTGGGCACGAACACTGAAGCTTTCTTT.

Turning to this clone: The sample carries other DNA sequences with the same CDR3. The V gene is TRBV7-9, the J gene TRBJ1-2, with 10 bases that match TRBD1. The germline gives CDR1 SEHNR, CDR2 FQNEAQ (reference sequence). The CDR3 length is 14 residues. V was clipped by 8 bases and J by 3 bases; unmatched bases: 6. CDR3 loop: CASWTGGDHYGYTF. CDR3 nucleotide sequence: TGTGCCAGCTGGACAGGGGGTGACCACTATGGCTACACCTTC.

The V gene is TRBV19, the J gene TRBJ1-5; no reliable D call. With 5 bases removed from V and 0 bases from J, the gap between germline ends came to 20 bases. Germline assignment: CDR1 LNHDA and CDR2 SQIVND (reference sequence). CDR3 size: 18 residues. The CDR3 nucleotides read TGTGCCAGTAGTTGGGGTTCGATAGCGGGGTATAGCAATCAGCCCCAGCATTTT. Translated: CASSWGSIAGYSNQPQHF.

As for this clone: An end of the junction differs from the germline gene, which may be a read error. The chain has TRBV6-5 and TRBJ2-1, with 9 bases aligning to TRBD2. CDR3 length equals 15 residues. Germline V gene data show CDR1 as MNHEY and CDR2 as SVGAGI. The chain's CDR3 is CASSYSGRPYNGQFF. The CDR3 DNA is TGTGCCAGCAGTTATAGCGGGAGACCTTACAATGGGCAGTTCTTC.